These T cell receptor beta chains were read from a single sample in a study of blood T cell repertoires in COVID-19. The protocol was immunoSEQ multiplex PCR, while the TCRdb copy is restricted to in-frame clones and leaves out a portion. The sample holds 100,000 to 120,000 clones, approximately 65% seen once. The sequenced material came from peripheral blood. All receptors come from a woman aged 55-70 years with acute or convalescent COVID-19. The CDR3 runs from the conserved cysteine through the conserved F or W. Each record gives: J gene, D gene, V gene, clone size, CDR3 protein, CDR3 DNA. The D gene is left open where the match is weak. Clone sizes are given selectively: once, few, many, or a class where the clone is expanded.

j_call: TRBJ1-5; d_call: -; v_call: TRBV10-3; clone_size: -; cdr3_aa: CAISEQQGNQPQHF; cdr3_nt: TGTGCCATCAGTGAACAACAGGGAAATCAGCCCCAGCATTTT
j_call: TRBJ1-3; d_call: -; v_call: TRBV10-3; clone_size: -; cdr3_aa: CAISVGEAGNTIYF; cdr3_nt: TGTGCCATCAGTGTAGGGGAGGCTGGAAACACCATATATTTT
j_call: TRBJ1-1; d_call: TRBD1; v_call: TRBV30; clone_size: -; cdr3_aa: CAWRARDRGIGEAFF; cdr3_nt: TGTGCCTGGAGGGCTCGGGACAGGGGTATCGGTGAAGCTTTCTTT
j_call: TRBJ1-2; d_call: TRBD1; v_call: TRBV28; clone_size: -; cdr3_aa: CASSNSGQGGYGYTF; cdr3_nt: TGTGCCAGCAGCAATAGTGGACAGGGCGGATATGGCTACACCTTC
j_call: TRBJ2-1; d_call: TRBD1; v_call: TRBV7-9; clone_size: -; cdr3_aa: CASSPDRGGYNEQFF; cdr3_nt: TGTGCCAGCAGCCCTGACAGGGGCGGATACAATGAGCAGTTCTTC
j_call: TRBJ1-2; d_call: -; v_call: TRBV28; clone_size: -; cdr3_aa: CASILSRGDLNGYTF; cdr3_nt: TGTGCCAGCATCCTATCTCGCGGGGACCTAAATGGCTACACCTTC
j_call: TRBJ2-7; d_call: TRBD2; v_call: TRBV7-9; clone_size: medium-sized; cdr3_aa: CASSSPLAGDYEQYF; cdr3_nt: TGTGCCAGCAGCTCCCCACTAGCGGGGGACTACGAGCAGTACTTC
j_call: TRBJ1-1; d_call: -; v_call: TRBV6-5; clone_size: -; cdr3_aa: CASSFLRGTEAFF; cdr3_nt: TGTGCCAGCAGTTTCTTAAGGGGAACTGAAGCTTTCTTT
j_call: TRBJ1-6; d_call: TRBD1; v_call: TRBV9; clone_size: -; cdr3_aa: CASSTWTGGDSPLHF; cdr3_nt: TGTGCCAGCAGCACGTGGACAGGGGGGGATTCACCCCTCCACTTT
j_call: TRBJ1-2; d_call: TRBD1; v_call: TRBV12-3/TRBV12-4; clone_size: few; cdr3_aa: CASSFGTAYGYTF; cdr3_nt: TGTGCCAGCAGTTTCGGGACAGCCTATGGCTACACCTTC
j_call: TRBJ2-5; d_call: -; v_call: TRBV28; clone_size: once; cdr3_aa: CASSFMNPHHAGTPGQETQYF; cdr3_nt: TGTGCCAGCAGTTTTATGAACCCACACCACGCCGGGACTCCGGGGCAAGAGACCCAGTACTTC
j_call: TRBJ2-2; d_call: TRBD2; v_call: TRBV7-3; clone_size: -; cdr3_aa: CASSSRTSGTGELFF; cdr3_nt: TGTGCCAGCAGCTCAAGGACTAGCGGCACCGGGGAGCTGTTTTTT
j_call: TRBJ2-5; d_call: TRBD1; v_call: TRBV7-2; clone_size: -; cdr3_aa: CASSRDRGRETQYF; cdr3_nt: TGTGCCAGCAGCCGGGACAGGGGGCGAGAGACCCAGTACTTC
j_call: TRBJ1-2; d_call: TRBD1; v_call: TRBV27; clone_size: -; cdr3_aa: CASRNTQGIGYTF; cdr3_nt: TGTGCCAGCAGAAATACACAGGGGATCGGCTACACCTTC
j_call: TRBJ1-5; d_call: -; v_call: TRBV28; clone_size: -; cdr3_aa: CASRRGLNGDNQPQHF; cdr3_nt: TGTGCCAGCAGAAGAGGACTTAATGGTGACAATCAGCCCCAGCATTTT
j_call: TRBJ1-1; d_call: TRBD1; v_call: TRBV27; clone_size: few; cdr3_aa: CASSFIRGNRVTEAFF; cdr3_nt: TGTGCCAGCAGTTTTATCAGGGGGAATCGGGTCACTGAAGCTTTCTTT
j_call: TRBJ1-2; d_call: TRBD1; v_call: TRBV28; clone_size: -; cdr3_aa: CASTSGTGTYGYTF; cdr3_nt: TGTGCCAGCACATCCGGGACAGGCACCTATGGCTACACCTTC
j_call: TRBJ1-3; d_call: -; v_call: TRBV2; clone_size: -; cdr3_aa: CASSTEPSTGNTIYF; cdr3_nt: TGTGCCAGCAGCACCGAGCCCTCTACTGGAAACACCATATATTTT
j_call: TRBJ1-2; d_call: -; v_call: TRBV4-2; clone_size: -; cdr3_aa: CASSQGEADNYGYTF; cdr3_nt: TGTGCCAGCAGCCAAGGGGAGGCGGACAACTATGGCTACACCTTC
j_call: TRBJ1-3; d_call: -; v_call: TRBV24-1; clone_size: once; cdr3_aa: CATSDSGMNSGNTIYF; cdr3_nt: TGTGCCACCAGTGATTCCGGGATGAACTCTGGAAACACCATATATTTT
j_call: TRBJ1-6; d_call: -; v_call: TRBV9; clone_size: few; cdr3_aa: CASSADSRVESPLHF; cdr3_nt: TGTGCCAGCAGCGCAGACTCCAGGGTGGAGTCACCCCTCCACTTT
j_call: TRBJ2-2; d_call: TRBD2; v_call: TRBV6-6; clone_size: -; cdr3_aa: CASGSGGRTGELFF; cdr3_nt: TGTGCCAGCGGTAGCGGGGGGAGGACCGGGGAGCTGTTTTTT
j_call: TRBJ1-5; d_call: -; v_call: TRBV7-2; clone_size: -; cdr3_aa: CASSLGQRNQPQHF; cdr3_nt: TGTGCCAGCAGCTTAGGACAGCGCAATCAGCCCCAGCATTTT
j_call: TRBJ1-1; d_call: -; v_call: TRBV7-9; clone_size: few; cdr3_aa: CASSESGTEAFF; cdr3_nt: TGTGCCAGCAGCGAGTCCGGGACTGAAGCTTTCTTT
j_call: TRBJ2-2; d_call: -; v_call: TRBV6-5; clone_size: -; cdr3_aa: CASSQLQGMAGELFF; cdr3_nt: TGTGCCAGCAGTCAACTCCAGGGAATGGCCGGGGAGCTGTTTTTT
j_call: TRBJ1-1; d_call: TRBD1; v_call: TRBV7-9; clone_size: -; cdr3_aa: CASSPQGARTEAFF; cdr3_nt: TGTGCCAGCAGCCCTCAGGGGGCGCGCACTGAAGCTTTCTTT
j_call: TRBJ2-5; d_call: TRBD1; v_call: TRBV28; clone_size: -; cdr3_aa: CASGQGNQETQYF; cdr3_nt: TGTGCCAGCGGACAGGGGAACCAAGAGACCCAGTACTTC
j_call: TRBJ1-5; d_call: -; v_call: TRBV5-5; clone_size: once; cdr3_aa: CASSLEGGSNQPQHF; cdr3_nt: TGTGCCAGCAGCTTGGAAGGGGGTAGCAATCAGCCCCAGCATTTT
j_call: TRBJ2-2; d_call: TRBD1; v_call: TRBV10-3; clone_size: -; cdr3_aa: CATTGGQGRSTGELFF; cdr3_nt: TGTGCCACTACCGGTGGACAGGGTAGGAGCACCGGGGAGCTGTTTTTT
j_call: TRBJ2-4; d_call: -; v_call: TRBV20-1; clone_size: -; cdr3_aa: CSASSRGGQGRTKNIQYF; cdr3_nt: TGCAGTGCTAGTTCCCGGGGAGGGCAGGGGAGAACCAAAAACATTCAGTACTTC
j_call: TRBJ1-2; d_call: TRBD1; v_call: TRBV5-8; clone_size: -; cdr3_aa: CASSMGQTNSIGYTF; cdr3_nt: TGTGCCAGCAGCATGGGACAGACAAATTCTATAGGCTACACCTTC
j_call: TRBJ1-2; d_call: -; v_call: TRBV5-1; clone_size: few; cdr3_aa: CASSLEGGNYGYTF; cdr3_nt: TGCGCCAGCAGCTTGGAAGGCGGTAACTATGGCTACACCTTC
j_call: TRBJ1-5; d_call: TRBD1; v_call: TRBV18; clone_size: once; cdr3_aa: CASSLTGKSGNQPQHF; cdr3_nt: TGTGCCAGCTCACTGACAGGGAAGTCCGGCAATCAGCCCCAGCATTTT
j_call: TRBJ1-3; d_call: -; v_call: TRBV10-3; clone_size: once; cdr3_aa: CAIRKGGGNTIYF; cdr3_nt: TGTGCCATCAGAAAGGGAGGTGGAAACACCATATATTTT
j_call: TRBJ2-1; d_call: -; v_call: TRBV2; clone_size: once; cdr3_aa: CASKLKGGSSYNEQFF; cdr3_nt: TGTGCCAGCAAATTAAAGGGGGGGTCCTCCTACAATGAGCAGTTCTTC
j_call: TRBJ2-3; d_call: -; v_call: TRBV4-1; clone_size: -; cdr3_aa: CASGVGGGTLSTDTQYF; cdr3_nt: TGCGCCAGCGGGGTAGGGGGGGGGACCCTTAGCACAGATACGCAGTATTTT
j_call: TRBJ2-5; d_call: TRBD2; v_call: TRBV4-3; clone_size: -; cdr3_aa: CASSQEYQRGTETQYF; cdr3_nt: TGCGCCAGCAGCCAAGAGTACCAGCGGGGGACAGAGACCCAGTACTTC
j_call: TRBJ2-3; d_call: -; v_call: TRBV19; clone_size: -; cdr3_aa: CASSPGWDTQYF; cdr3_nt: TGTGCCAGTAGCCCAGGGTGGGATACGCAGTATTTT
j_call: TRBJ1-1; d_call: -; v_call: TRBV7-9; clone_size: few; cdr3_aa: CASSLNGAGGAEAFF; cdr3_nt: TGTGCCAGCAGCTTAAATGGGGCAGGCGGCGCTGAAGCTTTCTTT
j_call: TRBJ2-5; d_call: TRBD1; v_call: TRBV7-6; clone_size: -; cdr3_aa: CASSLRQGSVSTQYF; cdr3_nt: TGTGCCAGCAGCCTTCGACAGGGTTCGGTATCGACCCAGTACTTC
j_call: TRBJ1-1; d_call: TRBD1; v_call: TRBV6-5; clone_size: many; cdr3_aa: CASRHRDRGAFF; cdr3_nt: TGTGCCAGCAGACACCGGGACAGGGGAGCTTTCTTT
j_call: TRBJ2-1; d_call: -; v_call: TRBV12-3/TRBV12-4; clone_size: -; cdr3_aa: CASSFGGGGEQFF; cdr3_nt: TGTGCCAGCAGTTTTGGGGGCGGGGGTGAGCAGTTCTTC
j_call: TRBJ2-6; d_call: TRBD1; v_call: TRBV7-3; clone_size: -; cdr3_aa: CASSPTGTVYGANVLTF; cdr3_nt: TGTGCCAGCAGCCCGACAGGGACGGTGTACGGGGCCAACGTCCTGACTTTC
j_call: TRBJ2-3; d_call: TRBD2; v_call: TRBV5-1; clone_size: -; cdr3_aa: CASSRGQRGGWSTDTQYF; cdr3_nt: TGCGCCAGCAGCCGTGGCCAGCGGGGGGGTTGGAGCACAGATACGCAGTATTTT
j_call: TRBJ1-1; d_call: TRBD1; v_call: TRBV29-1; clone_size: -; cdr3_aa: CSADRARANTEAFF; cdr3_nt: TGCAGCGCCGACAGGGCGAGGGCCAACACTGAAGCTTTCTTT
j_call: TRBJ2-4; d_call: -; v_call: TRBV30; clone_size: -; cdr3_aa: CAWNRDRTAKNIQYF; cdr3_nt: TGTGCCTGGAATCGAGACAGGACCGCCAAAAACATTCAGTACTTC
j_call: TRBJ1-6; d_call: TRBD1; v_call: TRBV18; clone_size: -; cdr3_aa: CASSQTGRYNSPLHF; cdr3_nt: TGTGCCAGCTCGCAGACAGGGCGTTATAATTCACCCCTCCACTTT
j_call: TRBJ2-2; d_call: TRBD1; v_call: TRBV5-1; clone_size: medium-sized; cdr3_aa: CASGEGTGDTGELFF; cdr3_nt: TGCGCCAGCGGCGAGGGGACAGGGGACACCGGGGAGCTGTTTTTT
j_call: TRBJ1-5; d_call: -; v_call: TRBV27; clone_size: -; cdr3_aa: CASRQGQYNQPQHF; cdr3_nt: TGTGCCAGCAGACAAGGACAGTACAATCAGCCCCAGCATTTT
j_call: TRBJ1-2; d_call: -; v_call: TRBV27; clone_size: -; cdr3_aa: CASSLRGGSNYGYTF; cdr3_nt: TGTGCCAGCAGTTTAAGGGGGGGCTCTAACTATGGCTACACCTTC
j_call: TRBJ2-3; d_call: -; v_call: TRBV2; clone_size: -; cdr3_aa: CASSESRPTRGTDTQYF; cdr3_nt: TGTGCCAGCAGTGAATCGAGGCCGACCCGTGGCACAGATACGCAGTATTTT